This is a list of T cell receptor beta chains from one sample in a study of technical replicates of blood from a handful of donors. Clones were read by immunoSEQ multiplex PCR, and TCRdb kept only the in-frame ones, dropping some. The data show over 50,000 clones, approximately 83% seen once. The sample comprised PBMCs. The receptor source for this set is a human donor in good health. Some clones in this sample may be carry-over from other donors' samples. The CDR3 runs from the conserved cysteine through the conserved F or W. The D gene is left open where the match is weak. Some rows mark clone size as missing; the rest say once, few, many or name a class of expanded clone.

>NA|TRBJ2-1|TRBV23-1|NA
CASSQSYTKLYSYNEQFF
TGCGCCAGCAGTCAATCCTATACCAAGTTGTACTCCTACAATGAGCAGTTCTTC
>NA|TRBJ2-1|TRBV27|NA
CASRQVPPTFGEQFF
TGTGCCAGCCGACAGGTTCCCCCGACATTTGGTGAGCAGTTCTTC
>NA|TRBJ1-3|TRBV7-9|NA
CASSLGVHTIYF
TGTGCCAGCAGCTTAGGCGTACACACCATATATTTT
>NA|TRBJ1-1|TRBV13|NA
CASSSGTSTEAFF
TGTGCCAGCAGCTCCGGGACTTCCACTGAAGCTTTCTTT
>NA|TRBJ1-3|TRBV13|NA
CASSLDSSSGNTIYF
TGTGCCAGCAGCTTAGACAGCTCCTCTGGAAACACCATATATTTT
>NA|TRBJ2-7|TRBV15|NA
CATSRDKGYEQYF
TGTGCCACCAGCCGGGACAAAGGCTACGAGCAGTACTTC
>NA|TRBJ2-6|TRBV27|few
CASSPWGAGANVLTF
TGTGCCAGCAGTCCTTGGGGAGCCGGGGCCAACGTCCTGACTTTC
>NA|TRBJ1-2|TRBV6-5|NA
CASSPEGRANYGYTF
TGTGCCAGCAGTCCGGAGGGTAGGGCTAACTATGGCTACACCTTC
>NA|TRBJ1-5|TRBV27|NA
CASKLLGGNNQPQHF
TGTGCCAGCAAGCTGTTGGGGGGAAACAATCAGCCCCAGCATTTT
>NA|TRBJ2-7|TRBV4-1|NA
CASSQTNTYEQYF
TGCGCCAGCAGCCAGACAAATACCTACGAGCAGTACTTC
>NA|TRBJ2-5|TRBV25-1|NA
CASSANSGLQETQYF
TGTGCCAGCAGTGCAAATAGCGGCCTACAAGAGACCCAGTACTTC
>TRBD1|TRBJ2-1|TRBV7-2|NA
CASSRQGRNEQFF
TGTGCCAGCAGCCGACAGGGACGCAATGAGCAGTTCTTC
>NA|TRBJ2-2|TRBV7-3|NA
CASSPTSGGELFF
TGTGCCAGCAGCCCTACGAGCGGCGGGGAGCTGTTTTTT
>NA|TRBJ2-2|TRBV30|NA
CAWSVHGTGELFF
TGTGCCTGGAGTGTACACGGGACCGGGGAGCTGTTTTTT
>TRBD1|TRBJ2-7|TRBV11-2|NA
CASSLVQGVTYEQYF
TGTGCCAGCAGCTTAGTACAGGGGGTTACCTACGAGCAGTACTTC
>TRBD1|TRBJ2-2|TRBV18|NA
CASSPPDRGLTGELFF
TGTGCCAGCTCACCACCGGACAGGGGGCTTACCGGGGAGCTGTTTTTT
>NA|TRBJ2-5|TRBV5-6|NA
CASSLTLAPQYF
TGTGCCAGCAGCTTGACGTTGGCCCCCCAGTACTTC
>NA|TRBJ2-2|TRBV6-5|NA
CASSYRPTGTGELFF
TGTGCCAGCAGCTACCGCCCCACAGGGACCGGGGAGCTGTTTTTT
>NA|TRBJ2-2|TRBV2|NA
CASSEPGLSGTGELFF
TGTGCCAGCAGTGAGCCTGGGCTCTCGGGGACCGGGGAGCTGTTTTTT
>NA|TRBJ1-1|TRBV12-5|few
CASGRDSYTEAFF
TGTGCTAGTGGTCGTGACAGTTACACTGAAGCTTTCTTT
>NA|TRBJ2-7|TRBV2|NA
CASSGVRGNEQYF
TGTGCCAGCAGTGGGGTCAGGGGCAACGAGCAGTACTTC
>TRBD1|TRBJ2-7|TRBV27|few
CATQAGTGPVEQYF
TGTGCCACCCAGGCCGGGACAGGGCCGGTCGAGCAGTACTTC
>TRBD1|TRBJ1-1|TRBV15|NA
CATSTQGAYTEAFF
TGTGCCACCAGCACACAGGGGGCGTACACTGAAGCTTTCTTT
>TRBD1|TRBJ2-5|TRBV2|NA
CASDPGTGYQETQYF
TGTGCCAGCGACCCCGGGACAGGGTACCAAGAGACCCAGTACTTC
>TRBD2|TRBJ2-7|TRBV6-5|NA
CASGYGVGGPRNEQYF
TGTGCCAGCGGTTACGGGGTGGGAGGGCCTCGAAACGAGCAGTACTTC
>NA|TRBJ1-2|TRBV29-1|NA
CSSGTPNYGYTF
TGCAGCAGCGGGACACCTAACTATGGCTACACCTTC
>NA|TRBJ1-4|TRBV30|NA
CAWSQEGEKLFF
TGTGCCTGGAGTCAGGAGGGTGAAAAACTGTTTTTT
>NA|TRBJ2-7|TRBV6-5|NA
CASRQSYEQYF
TGTGCCAGTCGACAGTCCTACGAGCAGTACTTC
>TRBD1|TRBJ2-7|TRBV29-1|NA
CSVLVRDRGYEQYF
TGCAGCGTCCTCGTACGCGACAGGGGCTACGAGCAGTACTTC
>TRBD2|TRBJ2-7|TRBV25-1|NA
CASSPPGLAGNYEQYF
TGTGCCAGCAGTCCACCGGGACTAGCGGGAAACTACGAGCAGTACTTC
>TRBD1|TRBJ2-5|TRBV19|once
CASSPRTGGMETQYF
TGTGCCAGTAGTCCCCGGACAGGGGGCATGGAGACCCAGTACTTC
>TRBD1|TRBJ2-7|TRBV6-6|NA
CASRLDYPGQGYEQYF
TGTGCCAGCAGGCTCGATTACCCGGGACAGGGATACGAGCAGTACTTC